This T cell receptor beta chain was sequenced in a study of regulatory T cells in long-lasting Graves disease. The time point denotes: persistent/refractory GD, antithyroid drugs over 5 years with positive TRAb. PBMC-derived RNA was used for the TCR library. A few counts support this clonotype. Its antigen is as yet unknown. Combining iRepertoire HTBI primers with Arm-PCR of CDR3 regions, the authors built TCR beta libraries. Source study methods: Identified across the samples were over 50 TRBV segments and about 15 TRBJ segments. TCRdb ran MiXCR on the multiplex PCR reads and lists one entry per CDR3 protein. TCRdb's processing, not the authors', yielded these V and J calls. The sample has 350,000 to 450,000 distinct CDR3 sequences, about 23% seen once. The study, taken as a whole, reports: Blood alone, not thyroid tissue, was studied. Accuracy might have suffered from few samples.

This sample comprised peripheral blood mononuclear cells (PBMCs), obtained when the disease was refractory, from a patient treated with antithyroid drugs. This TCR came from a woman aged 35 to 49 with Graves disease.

The chain's CDR3 is CATSDLQSRTGVGETQYF. CDR3 sequence (DNA): TGTGCCACCAGTGATTTGCAAAGCCGGACAGGGGTAGGAGAGACCCAGTACTTC. The chain joins TRBV24-1 to TRBJ2-5; 9 nucleotides align to TRBD1. After removal of 0 bases from V and 4 bases from J, the junction contained 11 bases not matched to a gene. CDR1 KGHDR and CDR2 SFDVKD come from the germline V gene. There are 18 residues in the CDR3.